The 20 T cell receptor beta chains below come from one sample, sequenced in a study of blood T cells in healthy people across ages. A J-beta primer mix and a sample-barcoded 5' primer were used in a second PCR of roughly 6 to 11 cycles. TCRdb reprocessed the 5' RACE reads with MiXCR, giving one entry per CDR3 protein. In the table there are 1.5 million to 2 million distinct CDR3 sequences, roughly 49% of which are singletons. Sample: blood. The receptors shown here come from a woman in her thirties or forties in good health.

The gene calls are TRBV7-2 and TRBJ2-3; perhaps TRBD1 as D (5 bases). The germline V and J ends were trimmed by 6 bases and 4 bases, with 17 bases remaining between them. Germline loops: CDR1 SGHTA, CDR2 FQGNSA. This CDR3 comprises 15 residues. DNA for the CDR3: TGTGCCAGCAGTATAGGGGTGGTGCAATCAGATACGCAGTATTTT. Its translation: CASSIGVVQSDTQYF.

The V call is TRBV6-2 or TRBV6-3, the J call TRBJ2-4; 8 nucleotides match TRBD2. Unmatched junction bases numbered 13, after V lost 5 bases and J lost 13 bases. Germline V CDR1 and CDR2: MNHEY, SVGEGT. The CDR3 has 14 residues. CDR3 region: CASSALAVGGEQYF. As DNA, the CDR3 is TGTGCCAGCAGTGCACTAGCGGTCGGGGGTGAGCAGTACTTC.

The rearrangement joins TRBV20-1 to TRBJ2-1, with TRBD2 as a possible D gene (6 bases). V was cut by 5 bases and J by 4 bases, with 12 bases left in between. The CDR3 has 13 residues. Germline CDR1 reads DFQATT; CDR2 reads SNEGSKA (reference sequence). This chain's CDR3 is CSAPRGTYNEQFF. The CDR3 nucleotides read TGCAGTGCTCCCCGGGGGACTTACAATGAGCAGTTCTTC.

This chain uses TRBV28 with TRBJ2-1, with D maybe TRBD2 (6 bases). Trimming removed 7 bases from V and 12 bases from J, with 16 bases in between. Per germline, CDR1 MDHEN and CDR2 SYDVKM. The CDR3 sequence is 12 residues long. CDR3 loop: CASTPGGAGQFF. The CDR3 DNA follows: TGTGCCAGCACCCCAGGAGGGGCAGGGCAGTTCTTC. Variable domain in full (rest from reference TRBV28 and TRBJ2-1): DVKVTQSSRYLVKRTGEKVFLECVQDMDHENMFWYRQDPGLGLRLIYFSYDVKMKEKGDIPEGYSVSREKKERFSLILESASTNQTSMYLCASTPGGAGQFFGPGTRLTVL.

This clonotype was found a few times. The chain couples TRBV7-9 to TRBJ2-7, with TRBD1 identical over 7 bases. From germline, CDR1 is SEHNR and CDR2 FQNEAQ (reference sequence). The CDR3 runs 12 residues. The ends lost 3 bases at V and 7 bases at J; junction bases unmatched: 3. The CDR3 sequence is CASSFTQGEQYF. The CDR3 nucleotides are TGTGCCAGCAGCTTCACACAGGGGGAGCAGTACTTC.

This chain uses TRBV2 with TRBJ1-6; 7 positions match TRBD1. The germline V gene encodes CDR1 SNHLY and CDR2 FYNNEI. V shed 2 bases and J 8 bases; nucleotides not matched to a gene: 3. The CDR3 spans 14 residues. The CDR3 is CASSERDSHSPLHF. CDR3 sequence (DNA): TGTGCCAGCAGTGAAAGGGACAGCCATTCACCCCTCCACTTT.

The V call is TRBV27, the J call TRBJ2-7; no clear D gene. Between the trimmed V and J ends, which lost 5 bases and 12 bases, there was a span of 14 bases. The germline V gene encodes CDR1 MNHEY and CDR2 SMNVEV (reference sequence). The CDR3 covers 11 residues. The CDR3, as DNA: TGTGCCAGCAGTCAAGGCCCCTTCCGGTACTTC. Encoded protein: CASSQGPFRYF.

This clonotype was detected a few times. The chain's CDR3 is CASSVGGPTGSKTQYF. CDR3 in DNA: TGTGCCAGCAGCGTAGGAGGTCCGACAGGGTCAAAGACCCAGTACTTC. V is TRBV9 and J is TRBJ2-5; TRBD1 agrees at 7 bases. The ends lost 0 bases at V and 6 bases at J; junction bases unmatched: 11. The CDR3 covers 16 residues. Germline V CDR1 and CDR2: SGDLS, YYNGEE.

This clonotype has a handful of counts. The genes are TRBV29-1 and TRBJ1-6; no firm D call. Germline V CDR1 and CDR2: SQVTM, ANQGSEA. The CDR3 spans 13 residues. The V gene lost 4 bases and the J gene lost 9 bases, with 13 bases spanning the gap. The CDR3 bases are TGCAGCGTTGCCCCGGGTTTCGGTTCACCCCTCCACTTT. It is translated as CSVAPGFGSPLHF.

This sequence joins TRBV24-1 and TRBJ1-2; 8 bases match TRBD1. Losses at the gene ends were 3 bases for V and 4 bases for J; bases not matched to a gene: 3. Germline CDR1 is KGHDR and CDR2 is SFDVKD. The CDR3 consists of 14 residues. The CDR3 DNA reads TGTGCCACCAGTGATCCGGGACAGGTCTATGGCTACACCTTC. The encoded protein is CATSDPGQVYGYTF.

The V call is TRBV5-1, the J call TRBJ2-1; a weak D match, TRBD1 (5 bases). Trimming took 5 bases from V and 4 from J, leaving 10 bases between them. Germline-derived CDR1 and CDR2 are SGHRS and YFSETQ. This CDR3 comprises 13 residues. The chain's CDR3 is CASSTGLYNEQFF. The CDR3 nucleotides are TGCGCCAGCAGTACAGGTCTGTACAATGAGCAGTTCTTC.

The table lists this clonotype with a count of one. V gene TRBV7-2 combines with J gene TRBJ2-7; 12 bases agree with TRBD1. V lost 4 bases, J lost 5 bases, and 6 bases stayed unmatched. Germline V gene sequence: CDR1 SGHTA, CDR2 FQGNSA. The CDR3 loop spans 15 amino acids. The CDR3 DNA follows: TGTGCCAGCAGCTGGGTCCGGGACAGGGGGCACGAGCAGTACTTC. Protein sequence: CASSWVRDRGHEQYF.

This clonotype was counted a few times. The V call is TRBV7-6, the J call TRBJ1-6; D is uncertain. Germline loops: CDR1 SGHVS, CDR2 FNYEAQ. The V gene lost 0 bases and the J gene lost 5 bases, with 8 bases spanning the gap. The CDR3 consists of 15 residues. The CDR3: CASSLAIPDNSPLHF. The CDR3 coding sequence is TGTGCCAGCAGCTTAGCGATTCCGGATAATTCACCCCTCCACTTT.

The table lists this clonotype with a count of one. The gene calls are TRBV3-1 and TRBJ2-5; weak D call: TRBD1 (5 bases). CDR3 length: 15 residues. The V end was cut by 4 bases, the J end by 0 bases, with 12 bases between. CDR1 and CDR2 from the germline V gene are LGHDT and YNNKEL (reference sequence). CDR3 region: CASSRNRLNQETQYF. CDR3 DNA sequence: TGTGCCAGCAGCCGAAACAGGTTAAACCAAGAGACCCAGTACTTC.

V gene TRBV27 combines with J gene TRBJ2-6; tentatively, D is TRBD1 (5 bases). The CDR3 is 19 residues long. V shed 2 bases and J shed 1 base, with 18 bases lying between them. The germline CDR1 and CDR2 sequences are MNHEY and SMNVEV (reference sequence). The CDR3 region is CASSLIGQAPLSGANVLTF. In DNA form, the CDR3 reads TGTGCCAGCAGTTTAATCGGACAAGCTCCCCTATCTGGGGCCAACGTCCTGACTTTC.

Here the CDR3 reads CASSLVGESTQYF. Here the CDR3 DNA reads TGTGCCAGCAGCTTAGTCGGGGAGAGCACGCAGTATTTT. The chain has TRBV7-2 and TRBJ2-3; the D gene is possibly TRBD2 (5 bases). V lost 1 base to trimming and J lost 9 bases, with 11 bases between them. Germline CDR1 is SGHTA and CDR2 is FQGNSA. This CDR3 comprises 13 residues. Variable domain in full (rest from reference TRBV7-2 and TRBJ2-3): GAGVSQSPSNKVTEKGKDVELRCDPISGHTALYWYRQSLGQGLEFLIYFQGNSAPDKSGLPSDRFSAERTGGSVSTLTIQRTQQEDSAVYLCASSLVGESTQYFGPGTRLTVL.

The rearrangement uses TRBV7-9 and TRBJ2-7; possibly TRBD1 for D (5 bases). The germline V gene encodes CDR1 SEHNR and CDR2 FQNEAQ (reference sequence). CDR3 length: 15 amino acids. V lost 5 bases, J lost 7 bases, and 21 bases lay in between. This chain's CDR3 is CASSPKGVGFDEQYF. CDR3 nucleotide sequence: TGTGCCAGCAGCCCTAAAGGGGTGGGATTCGATGAGCAGTACTTC.

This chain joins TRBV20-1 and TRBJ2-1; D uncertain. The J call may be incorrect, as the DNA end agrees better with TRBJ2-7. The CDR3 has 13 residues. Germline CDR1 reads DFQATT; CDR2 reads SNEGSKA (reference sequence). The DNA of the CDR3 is TGCAGTGCTAGAGATCACCTCTACAATGAGCAGTACTTC. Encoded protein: CSARDHLYNEQYF.

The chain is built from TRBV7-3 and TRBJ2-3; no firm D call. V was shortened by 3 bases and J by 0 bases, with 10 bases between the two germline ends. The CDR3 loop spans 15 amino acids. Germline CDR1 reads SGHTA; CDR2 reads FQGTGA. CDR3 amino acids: CASSFPRSSTDTQYF. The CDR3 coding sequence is TGTGCCAGCAGCTTCCCCCGCTCTAGCACAGATACGCAGTATTTT.

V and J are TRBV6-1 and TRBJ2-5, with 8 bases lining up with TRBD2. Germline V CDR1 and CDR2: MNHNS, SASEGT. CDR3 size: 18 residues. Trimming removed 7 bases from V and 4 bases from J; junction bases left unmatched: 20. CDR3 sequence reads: CASTPSGGARRRGETQYF. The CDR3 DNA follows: TGTGCCAGCACTCCCAGCGGGGGAGCTAGACGAAGGGGAGAGACCCAGTACTTC.